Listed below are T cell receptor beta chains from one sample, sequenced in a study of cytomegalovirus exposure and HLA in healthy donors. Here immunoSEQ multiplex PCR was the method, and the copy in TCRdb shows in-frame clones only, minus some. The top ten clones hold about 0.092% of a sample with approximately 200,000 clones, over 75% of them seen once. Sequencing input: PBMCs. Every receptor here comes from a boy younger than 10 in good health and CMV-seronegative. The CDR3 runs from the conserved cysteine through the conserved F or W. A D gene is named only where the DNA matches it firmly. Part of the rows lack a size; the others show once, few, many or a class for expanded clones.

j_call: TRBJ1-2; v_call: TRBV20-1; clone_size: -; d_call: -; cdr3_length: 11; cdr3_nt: TGCAGTGCCCCACTAATGTATGGCTACACCTTC; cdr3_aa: CSAPLMYGYTF
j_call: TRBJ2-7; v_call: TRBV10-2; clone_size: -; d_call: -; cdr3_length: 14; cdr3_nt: TGCGCCAGCAGTGGGTCAGAGCCCTTGTACGAGCAGTACTTC; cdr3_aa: CASSGSEPLYEQYF
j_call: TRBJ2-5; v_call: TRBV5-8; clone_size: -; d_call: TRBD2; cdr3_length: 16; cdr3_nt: TGTGCCAGCAGCTTCTCTAGCGGGGGGAATCCGGCTCGACTGTACTTC; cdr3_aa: CASSFSSGGNPARLYF
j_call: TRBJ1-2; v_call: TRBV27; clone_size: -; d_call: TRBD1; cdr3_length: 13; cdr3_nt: TGTGCCAGCAGTTTGACAGGGCTGGATGGCTACACCTTC; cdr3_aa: CASSLTGLDGYTF
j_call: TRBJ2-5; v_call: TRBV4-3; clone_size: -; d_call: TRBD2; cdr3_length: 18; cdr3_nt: TGCGCCAGCAGCCAAGTGGATCCTAGCGGGGGGCCGTCAGAGACCCAGTACTTC; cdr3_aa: CASSQVDPSGGPSETQYF
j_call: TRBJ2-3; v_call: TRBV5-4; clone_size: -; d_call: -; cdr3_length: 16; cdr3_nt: TGTGCCAGCAGCACTCCGGGTCCCTCTAGCACAGATACGCAGTATTTT; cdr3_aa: CASSTPGPSSTDTQYF
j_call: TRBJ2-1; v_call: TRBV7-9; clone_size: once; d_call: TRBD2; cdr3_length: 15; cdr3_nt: TGTGCCAGCAGCGGGACTAGCGGCAACTTCAATGAGCAGTTCTTC; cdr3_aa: CASSGTSGNFNEQFF
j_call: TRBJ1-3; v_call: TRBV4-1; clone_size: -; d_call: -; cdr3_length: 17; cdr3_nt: TGCGCCAGCAGCCAAGATCCCCGGGGATTCTCTGGAAACACCATATATTTT; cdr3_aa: CASSQDPRGFSGNTIYF
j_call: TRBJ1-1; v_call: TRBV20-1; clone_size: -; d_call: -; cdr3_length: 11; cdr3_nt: TGCAGTGCTAGCAAGAACACTGAAGCTTTCTTT; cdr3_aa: CSASKNTEAFF
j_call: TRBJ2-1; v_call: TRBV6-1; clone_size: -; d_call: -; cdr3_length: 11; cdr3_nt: TGTGCCAGCAGTGGAGGTGTTGAGCAGTTCTTC; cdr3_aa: CASSGGVEQFF
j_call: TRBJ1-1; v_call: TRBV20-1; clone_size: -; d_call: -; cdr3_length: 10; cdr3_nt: TGCAGGGGCAGGGCGGGAGAAGCTTTCTTT; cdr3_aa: CRGRAGEAFF
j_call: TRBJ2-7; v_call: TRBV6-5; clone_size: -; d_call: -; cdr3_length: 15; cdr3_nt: TGTGCCAGCAGTTACTCGGACCATCAGGGTTACGAGCAGTACTTC; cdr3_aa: CASSYSDHQGYEQYF
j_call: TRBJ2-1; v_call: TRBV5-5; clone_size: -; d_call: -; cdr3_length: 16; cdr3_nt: TGTGCCAGCAGCTTGCTTCCCCGGGGGACCTACAATGAGCAGTTCTTC; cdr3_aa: CASSLLPRGTYNEQFF
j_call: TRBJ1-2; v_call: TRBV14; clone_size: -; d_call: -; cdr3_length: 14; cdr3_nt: TGTGCCAGCAACCGTGGTTGGGGAGACTATGGCTACACCTTC; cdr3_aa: CASNRGWGDYGYTF
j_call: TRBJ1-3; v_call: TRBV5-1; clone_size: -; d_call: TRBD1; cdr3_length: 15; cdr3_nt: TGCGCCAGCAGTCCCGAGGCACAGGGGCTTGACACCATATATTTT; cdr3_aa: CASSPEAQGLDTIYF
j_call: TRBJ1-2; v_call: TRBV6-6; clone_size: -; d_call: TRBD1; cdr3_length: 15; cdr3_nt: TGTGCCAGCAGTTACGGGACAGCGCGATACTATGGCTACACCTTC; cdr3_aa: CASSYGTARYYGYTF
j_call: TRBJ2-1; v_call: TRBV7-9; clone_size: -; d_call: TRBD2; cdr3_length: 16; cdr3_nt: TGTGCCAGCAGCCCTCCCGTAGCGGGGGGTCGTGATGAGCAGTTCTTC; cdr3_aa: CASSPPVAGGRDEQFF
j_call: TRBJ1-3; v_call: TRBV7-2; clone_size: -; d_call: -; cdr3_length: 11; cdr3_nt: TGTGCCAGCAGCCACACACACACCATATATTTT; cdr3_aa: CASSHTHTIYF
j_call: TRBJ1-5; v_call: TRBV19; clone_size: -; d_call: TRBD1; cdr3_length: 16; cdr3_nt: TGTGCCAGTAGTGTCCGGGACAGGGATAGCAATCAGCCCCAGCATTTT; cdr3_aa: CASSVRDRDSNQPQHF
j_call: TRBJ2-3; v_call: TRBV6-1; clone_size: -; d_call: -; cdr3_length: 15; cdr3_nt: TGTGCCAGCAGTGAAGGGGCTCAGTATGGGGATACGCAGTATTTT; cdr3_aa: CASSEGAQYGDTQYF
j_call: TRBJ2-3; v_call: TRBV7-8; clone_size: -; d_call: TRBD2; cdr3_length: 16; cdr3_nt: TGTGCCAGCAGCTTAGCGCGAAGCGGGGGTACAGATACGCAGTATTTT; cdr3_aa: CASSLARSGGTDTQYF
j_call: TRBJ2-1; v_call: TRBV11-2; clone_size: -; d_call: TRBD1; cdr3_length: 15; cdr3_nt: TGTGCCAGCAGGTCGTACAGGGGGCGGAGGAATGAGCAGTTCTTC; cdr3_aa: CASRSYRGRRNEQFF
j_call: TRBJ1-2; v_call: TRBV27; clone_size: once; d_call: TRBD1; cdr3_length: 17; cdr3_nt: TGTGCCAGCAGTTGGGGGGACAGGGCCCCTTCTAACTATGGCTACACCTTC; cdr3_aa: CASSWGDRAPSNYGYTF
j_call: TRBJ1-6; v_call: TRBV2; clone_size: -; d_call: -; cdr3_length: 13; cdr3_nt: TGTGCCAGCTTACGGGAGAGGAATTCACCCCTCCACTTT; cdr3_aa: CASLRERNSPLHF
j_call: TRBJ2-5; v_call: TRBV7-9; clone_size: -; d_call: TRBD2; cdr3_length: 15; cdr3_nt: TGTGCCAGCAGCTTAGTGCTAGCGGGGGAAGAGACCCAGTACTTC; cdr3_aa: CASSLVLAGEETQYF
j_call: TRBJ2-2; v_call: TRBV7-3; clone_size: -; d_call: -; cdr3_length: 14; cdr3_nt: TGTGCCAGCAGCTTAAACACGGGGACCGGGGAGCTGTTTTTT; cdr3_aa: CASSLNTGTGELFF
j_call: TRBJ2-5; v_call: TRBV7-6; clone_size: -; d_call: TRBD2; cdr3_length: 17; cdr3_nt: TGTGCCAGCAGCTCACAACTAGCGCCAGAGCCCAAAGAGACCCAGTACTTC; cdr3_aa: CASSSQLAPEPKETQYF
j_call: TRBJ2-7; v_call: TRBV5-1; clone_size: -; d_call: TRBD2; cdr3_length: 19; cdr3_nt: TGCGCCAGCAGCTTAAAGGGACTAGCGGGCCCGCTAACTACCTACGAGCAGTACTTC; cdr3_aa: CASSLKGLAGPLTTYEQYF
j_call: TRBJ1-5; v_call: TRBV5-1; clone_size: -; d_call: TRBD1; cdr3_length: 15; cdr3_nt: TGCGCCAGCAGCTTGGATGGGACAGGGGTCCAGCCCCAGCATTTT; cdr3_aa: CASSLDGTGVQPQHF
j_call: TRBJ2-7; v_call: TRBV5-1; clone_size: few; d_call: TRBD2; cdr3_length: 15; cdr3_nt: TGCGCCAGCAGCCCCTGGACTAGCGGGTTCAACGTGCAGTACTTC; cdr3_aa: CASSPWTSGFNVQYF
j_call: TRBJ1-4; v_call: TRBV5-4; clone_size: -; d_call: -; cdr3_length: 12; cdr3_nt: TGTGCCAGCAGCGTCGAGGGTGAAAAACTGTTTTTT; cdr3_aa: CASSVEGEKLFF
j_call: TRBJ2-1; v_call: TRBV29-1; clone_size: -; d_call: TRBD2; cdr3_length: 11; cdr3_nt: TGCAGCGGGGGACTAGCTAGTGAGCAGTTCTTC; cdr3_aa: CSGGLASEQFF
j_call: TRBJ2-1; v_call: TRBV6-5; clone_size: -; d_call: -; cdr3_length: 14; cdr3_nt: TGTGCCAGCAGTTACTCTCCATTCCCCAATGAGCAGTTCTTC; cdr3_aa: CASSYSPFPNEQFF
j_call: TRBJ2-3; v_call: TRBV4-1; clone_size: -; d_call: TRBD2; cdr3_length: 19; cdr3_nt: TGCGCCAGCAGCCTTAAAGGGGGCGGGGGGGCCGAAGACACAGATACGCAGTATTTT; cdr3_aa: CASSLKGGGGAEDTDTQYF
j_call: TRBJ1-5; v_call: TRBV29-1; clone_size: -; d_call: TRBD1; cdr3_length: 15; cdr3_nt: TGCAGCGTTCGTTCCGGGACAGGGGATGATCAGCCCCAGCATTTT; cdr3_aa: CSVRSGTGDDQPQHF
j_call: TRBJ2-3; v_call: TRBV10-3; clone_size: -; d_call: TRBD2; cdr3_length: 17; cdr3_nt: TGTGCCATCAGTCAGGGGACTAGCGGCGATAGCACAGATACGCAGTATTTT; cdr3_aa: CAISQGTSGDSTDTQYF
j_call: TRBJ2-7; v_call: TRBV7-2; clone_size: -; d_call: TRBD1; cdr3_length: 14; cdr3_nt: TGTGCCAGCAGCCGGGACAGGAACCCCTACGAGCAGTACTTC; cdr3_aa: CASSRDRNPYEQYF
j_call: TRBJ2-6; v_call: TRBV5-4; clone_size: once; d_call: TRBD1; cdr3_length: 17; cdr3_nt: TGTGCCAGCAGCTTGGGGACAGGGGTGACTGGGGCCAACGTCCTGACTTTC; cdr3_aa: CASSLGTGVTGANVLTF
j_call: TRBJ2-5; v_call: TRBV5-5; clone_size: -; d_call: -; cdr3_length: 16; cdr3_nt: TGTGCCAGCAGCACAGGGAGACTGGCCCCTCGGGAGACCCAGTACTTC; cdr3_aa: CASSTGRLAPRETQYF
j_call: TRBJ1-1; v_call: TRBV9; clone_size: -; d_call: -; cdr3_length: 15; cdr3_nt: TGTGCCAGCAGCCCCCCTGGCAGTCTGAACACTGAAGCTTTCTTT; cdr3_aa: CASSPPGSLNTEAFF
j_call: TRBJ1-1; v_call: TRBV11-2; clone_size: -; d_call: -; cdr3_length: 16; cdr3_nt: TGTGCCAGCAGCTTAGAGGGGCTCAGGGAAAACACTGAAGCTTTCTTT; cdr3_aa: CASSLEGLRENTEAFF
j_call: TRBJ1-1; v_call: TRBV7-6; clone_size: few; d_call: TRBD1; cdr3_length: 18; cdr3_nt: TGTGCCAGCAGCTTCCACCCGGGACAGGAAGATGGTGTGACTGAAGCTTTCTTT; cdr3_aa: CASSFHPGQEDGVTEAFF
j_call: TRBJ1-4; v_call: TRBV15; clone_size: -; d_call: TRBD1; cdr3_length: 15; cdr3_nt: TGTGCCACCAGCAGAGGGGACAGGTCTAATGAAAAACTGTTTTTT; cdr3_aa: CATSRGDRSNEKLFF
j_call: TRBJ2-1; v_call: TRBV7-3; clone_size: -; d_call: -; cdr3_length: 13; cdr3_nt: TGTGCCAGCAGCTTTTCAAAAGCCCATGAGCAGTTCTTC; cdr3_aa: CASSFSKAHEQFF
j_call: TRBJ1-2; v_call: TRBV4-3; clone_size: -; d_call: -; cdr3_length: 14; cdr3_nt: TGCGCCAGCAGCCAAGACGGTCTGAGCTATGGCTACACCTTC; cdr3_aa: CASSQDGLSYGYTF
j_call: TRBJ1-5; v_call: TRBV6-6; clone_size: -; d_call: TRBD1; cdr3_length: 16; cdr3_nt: TGTGCCAGCAGTTGGACAGGGTTTGGTGGCAATCAGCCCCAGCATTTT; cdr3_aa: CASSWTGFGGNQPQHF
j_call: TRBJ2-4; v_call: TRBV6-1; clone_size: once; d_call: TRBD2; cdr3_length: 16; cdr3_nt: TGTGCCAGCAGTGTTGCTAGCGGGGGGGCCAAAAACATTCAGTACTTC; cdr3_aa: CASSVASGGAKNIQYF
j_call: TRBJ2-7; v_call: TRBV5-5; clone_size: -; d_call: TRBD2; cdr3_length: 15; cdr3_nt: TGTGCCAGCAGCGTGACTAGCGGAAGCTCCTACGAGCAGTACTTC; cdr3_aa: CASSVTSGSSYEQYF
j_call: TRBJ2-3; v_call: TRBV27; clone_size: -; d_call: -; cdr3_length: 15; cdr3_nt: TGTGCCAGCTCTAGACAGGCCGAGGGCACAGATACGCAGTATTTT; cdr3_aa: CASSRQAEGTDTQYF
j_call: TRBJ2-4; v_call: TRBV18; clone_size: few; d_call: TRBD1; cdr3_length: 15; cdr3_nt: TGTGCCAGCTCACCGGGACAGGGGACCAAAAACATTCAGTACTTC; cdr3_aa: CASSPGQGTKNIQYF
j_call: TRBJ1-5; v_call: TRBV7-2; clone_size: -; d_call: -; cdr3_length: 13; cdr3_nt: TGTGCCAGCAGCTTAGATTACAGTCAGCCCCAGCATTTT; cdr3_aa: CASSLDYSQPQHF
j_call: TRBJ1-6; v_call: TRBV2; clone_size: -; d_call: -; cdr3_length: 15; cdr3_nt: TGTGCCAGCAGACTCGAAGGGGGTAATAATTCACCCCTCCACTTT; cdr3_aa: CASRLEGGNNSPLHF
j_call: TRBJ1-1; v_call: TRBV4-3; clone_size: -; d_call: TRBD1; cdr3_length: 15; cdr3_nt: TGCGCCAGCAGCCAAGAAAGGGGGCTGAACACTGAAGCTTTCTTT; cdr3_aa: CASSQERGLNTEAFF
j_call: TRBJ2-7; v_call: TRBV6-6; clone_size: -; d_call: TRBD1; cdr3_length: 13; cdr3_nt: TGTGCCAGCAGACAGGGGAGTAGAGCGGAGCAGTACTTC; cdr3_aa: CASRQGSRAEQYF
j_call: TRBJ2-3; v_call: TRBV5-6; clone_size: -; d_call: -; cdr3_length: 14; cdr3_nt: TGTGCCAGCAGCGTCGGACAGCTCACAGATACGCAGTATTTT; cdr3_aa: CASSVGQLTDTQYF
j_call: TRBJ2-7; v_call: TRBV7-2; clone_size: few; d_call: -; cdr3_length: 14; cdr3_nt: TGTGCCAGCAGCCGACAGGGACTCTCCTACGAGCAGTACTTC; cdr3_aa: CASSRQGLSYEQYF
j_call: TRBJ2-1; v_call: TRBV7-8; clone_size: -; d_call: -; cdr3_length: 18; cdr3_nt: TGTGCCAGCAGCCAACCCAAGCCTCGACAATCCCCCTACAATGAGCAGTTCTTC; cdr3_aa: CASSQPKPRQSPYNEQFF